Listed here are 8 T cell receptor beta chains from one sample, sequenced in a study of blood T cell repertoires in COVID-19. Assay used: immunoSEQ multiplex PCR; TCRdb lists only in-frame clones, some missing. The sample has tens of thousands of clones; 85% to 95% are singletons. Sequencing was done on a sample of peripheral blood. These receptors were obtained from a woman aged 55-70 years with active COVID-19.

This clone has just one count. The chain combines TRBV12-3 or TRBV12-4 with TRBJ2-7; D unresolved. The CDR3 runs 13 residues. V lost 7 bases and J lost 8, with 18 bases in between. The DNA for the CDR3 is TGTGCCAGCAACTTAGCCGCCGAGTCGAAGCAGTACTTC. Translation gives CASNLAAESKQYF.

The chain uses TRBV5-4 and TRBJ1-6; 7 bases fit TRBD1. Germline V gene sequence: CDR1 SGHNT, CDR2 YYREEE (reference sequence). CDR3 length: 15 residues. J lost 5 bases, V lost 5 bases, and 7 bases had no gene match. The CDR3 region has the DNA TGTGCCAGCAGTTTCCGGGACAGCAATAATTCACCCCTCCACTTT. Translated: CASSFRDSNNSPLHF.

The rearrangement links TRBV5-8 to TRBJ2-2; D unclear. V shed 3 bases and J shed 1 base, with 13 bases lying between them. The CDR3 runs to 16 residues. The V gene's germline CDR1 is SGHTS and CDR2 YDEGEE. The CDR3 bases are TGTGCCAGCAGCTCACAGCCGTCACTGAACACCGGGGAGCTGTTTTTT. This translates into CASSSQPSLNTGELFF. The complete variable domain, with remaining parts taken from reference TRBV5-8 and TRBJ2-2, reads EAGVTQSPTHLIKTRGQQATLRCSPISGHTSVYWYQQALGLGLQFLLWYDEGEERNRGNFPPRFSGRQFPNYSSELNVNALELEDSALYLCASSSQPSLNTGELFFGEGSRLTVL.

The V and J genes are TRBV3-1 (or the pseudogene TRBV3-2) and TRBJ1-6; D perhaps matches TRBD1 (5 bases). The CDR3 contains 17 residues. V was cut by 5 bases and J by 2 bases, with 16 bases left in between. The germline V gene has CDR1 LGHDT and CDR2 YNNKEL (reference sequence). CDR3 in DNA: TGTGCCAGCAGCGAAAGATTGGGGGGAACCTATAATTCACCCCTCCACTTT. Protein sequence: CASSERLGGTYNSPLHF.

This clone was recorded once. Germline and junction disagree at one end, which may indicate a read error. The chain joins TRBV5-1 to TRBJ2-5; the D gene is possibly TRBD1 (6 bases). Germline CDR1 is SGHRS and CDR2 is YFSETQ. The CDR3 sequence is 14 residues long. This CDR3 reads CASSLDSYLETQYF. The CDR3 DNA reads as TGCGCCAGCAGTTTGGACAGCTACCTAGAGACCCAGTACTTC.

The rearrangement uses TRBV19 and TRBJ1-4; the match to TRBD1 covers 10 bases. This CDR3 contains 16 residues. The V and J ends lost 6 bases and 10 bases, in that order; junction bases with no gene match: 14. The germline V gene has CDR1 LNHDA and CDR2 SQIVND (reference sequence). The CDR3 sequence is CASSRQGGQGNGKLFF. The CDR3 DNA reads as TGTGCCAGTAGCCGCCAGGGGGGACAGGGGAACGGAAAACTGTTTTTT.

The chain recombines TRBV5-1 with TRBJ2-1; 8 nucleotides agree with TRBD1. Looked up from germline, CDR1 is SGHRS and CDR2 is YFSETQ. V shed 6 bases and J 8 bases; nucleotides not matched to a gene: 7. The CDR3 consists of 13 residues. The CDR3 bases are TGCGCCAGCACACTACAGGGGGTCGATGAGCAGTTCTTC. As protein: CASTLQGVDEQFF.

V usage is TRBV2 and J usage is TRBJ2-5; D is ambiguous. Germline assignment: CDR1 SNHLY and CDR2 FYNNEI. The V end lost 4 bases, the J end lost 3 bases, and 12 bases lay between the germline ends. The CDR3 covers 14 residues. In nucleotides, the CDR3 is TGTGCCAGCAGTGGTGTCCTACGGGAAGAGACCCAGTACTTC. Translating it yields CASSGVLREETQYF.